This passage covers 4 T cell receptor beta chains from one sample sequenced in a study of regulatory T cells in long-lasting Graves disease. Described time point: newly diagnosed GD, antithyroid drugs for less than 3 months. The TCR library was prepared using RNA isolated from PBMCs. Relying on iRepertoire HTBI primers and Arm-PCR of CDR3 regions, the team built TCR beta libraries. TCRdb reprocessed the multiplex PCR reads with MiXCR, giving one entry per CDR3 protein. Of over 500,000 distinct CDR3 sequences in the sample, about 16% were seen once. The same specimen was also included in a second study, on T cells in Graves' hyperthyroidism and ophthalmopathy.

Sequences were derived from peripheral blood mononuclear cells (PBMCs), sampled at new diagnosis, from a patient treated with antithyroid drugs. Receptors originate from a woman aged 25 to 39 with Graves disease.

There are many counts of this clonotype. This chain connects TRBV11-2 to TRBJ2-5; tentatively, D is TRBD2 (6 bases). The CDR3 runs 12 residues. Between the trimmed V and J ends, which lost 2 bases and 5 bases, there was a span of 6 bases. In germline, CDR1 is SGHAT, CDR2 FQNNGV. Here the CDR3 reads CASSLLAETQYF. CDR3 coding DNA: TGTGCCAGCAGCTTACTAGCGGAGACCCAGTACTTC. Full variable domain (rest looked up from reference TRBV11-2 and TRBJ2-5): EAGVAQSPRYKIIEKRQSVAFWCNPISGHATLYWYQQILGQGPKLLIQFQNNGVVDDSQLPKDRFSAERLKGVDSTLKIQPAKLEDSAVYLCASSLLAETQYFGPGTRLLVL.

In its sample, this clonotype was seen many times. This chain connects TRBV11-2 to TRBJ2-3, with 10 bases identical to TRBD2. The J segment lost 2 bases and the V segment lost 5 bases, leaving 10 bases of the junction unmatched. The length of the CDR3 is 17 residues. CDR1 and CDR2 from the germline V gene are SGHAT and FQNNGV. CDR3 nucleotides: TGTGCCAGCAGCCCAGGCCCTAGCGGGAGTAACACAGATACGCAGTATTTT. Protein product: CASSPGPSGSNTDTQYF.

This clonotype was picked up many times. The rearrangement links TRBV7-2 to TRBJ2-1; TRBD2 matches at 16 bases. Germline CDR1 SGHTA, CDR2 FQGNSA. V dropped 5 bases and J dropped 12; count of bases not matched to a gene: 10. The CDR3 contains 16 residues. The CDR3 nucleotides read TGTGCCAGCAGCCCAGGCGGGACTAGCGGGAGGGCGAGGCAGTTCTTC. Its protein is CASSPGGTSGRARQFF.

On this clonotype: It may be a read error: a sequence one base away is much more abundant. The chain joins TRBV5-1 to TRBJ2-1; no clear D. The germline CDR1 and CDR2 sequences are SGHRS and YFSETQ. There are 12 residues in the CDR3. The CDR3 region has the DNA TGCGCCAGCAGCTTGGACAACAATGAGCAGTCCTTC. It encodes CASSLDNNEQSF.